The clone carrying this T cell receptor (beta chain) came up a few times. Its specificity is not known. Generated by immunoSEQ multiplex PCR, the TCRdb table keeps only in-frame clones and is missing some. In the table there are roughly 71,000 clones, more than 65% of which are singletons. V lost 6 bases to trimming and J lost 7 bases; unmatched junction nucleotides: 16. The CDR3 has 16 residues. Per germline, CDR1 SGHDT and CDR2 YYEEEE. This sample stems from a study of OX40 agonist ivuxolimab in advanced cancers. Overall study findings and caveats: Expanded clones were, on average, more numerous in CD8+ T cells than in CD4+. At doses 0.1 to 3.0 mg/kg, CD4+ and CD8+ clones expanded.

This chain links TRBV5-6 with TRBJ1-2; 9 bases match TRBD1. This specimen was CD4+ or CD8+ T cells sorted from blood, taken in a trial of the OX40 agonist ivuxolimab. This clonotype was sampled from an adult with an advanced solid tumor such as melanoma, head and neck, liver or kidney cancer. CDR3 DNA: TGTGCCAGCACCGGATATATCGAACAGGGGGCTGGTGGCTACACCTTC. It translates to CASTGYIEQGAGGYTF.